These 16 T cell receptor beta chains originate from one sample sequenced in a study of shared clonotypes between healthy human individuals. Using immunoSEQ multiplex PCR, the repertoire was profiled, and TCRdb retains in-frame clones only, with some absent. The profile shows more than 2,000,000 clones, roughly 93% of them singletons. Source material: naive CD4+ T cells from PBMCs. The subset: CD45RA+ positively selected. The receptor source for this set is a man in his late teens or twenties in good health. Some clones in this sample may be carry-over from other donors' samples.

V is TRBV28 and J is TRBJ2-7; D perhaps matches TRBD1 (6 bases). The CDR3 runs to 17 residues. Germline values: CDR1 MDHEN, CDR2 SYDVKM. Trimming took 4 bases from V and 4 from J, leaving 23 bases between them. The CDR3, as DNA: TGTGCCAGCAGTTCCCCGATGGGCAGGGGTAATGGGTACGAGCAGTACTTC. As protein: CASSSPMGRGNGYEQYF.

This clone was detected once. The rearrangement joins TRBV7-9 to TRBJ2-1; 7 bases are shared with TRBD2. V dropped 5 bases and J dropped 8; count of bases not matched to a gene: 3. Per germline, CDR1 SEHNR and CDR2 FQNEAQ (reference sequence). The CDR3 length is 12 residues. The CDR3 is CASSGTIDEQFF. The CDR3 coding sequence is TGTGCCAGCAGCGGGACTATCGATGAGCAGTTCTTC.

The chain carries TRBV9 and TRBJ2-7; D possibly corresponds to TRBD2 (5 bases). The V end lost 0 bases, the J end lost 1 base, and 8 bases lay between the germline ends. This CDR3 comprises 14 residues. The V gene's germline CDR1 is SGDLS and CDR2 YYNGEE. CDR3 amino acids: CASSVGRLSYEQYF. DNA of the CDR3: TGTGCCAGCAGCGTAGGGAGGCTTTCCTACGAGCAGTACTTC.

This rearrangement joins TRBV6-1 to TRBJ2-7; 11 nucleotides line up with TRBD2. CDR1 and CDR2 from the germline V gene are MNHNS and SASEGT. The CDR3 consists of 13 residues. J was trimmed by 7 bases and V by 6 bases; bases with no gene match: 5. The CDR3 bases are TGTGCCAGCAGGCCCGGGACTAGCGGAGAGCAGTACTTC. This sequence encodes CASRPGTSGEQYF.

V usage is TRBV4-1 and J usage is TRBJ2-5, with D unresolved. The V gene lost 1 base and the J gene lost 5 bases, with 11 bases spanning the gap. The CDR3 loop spans 14 amino acids. Germline-derived CDR1 and CDR2 are MGHRA and YSYEKL. CDR3 DNA sequence: TGCGCCAGCAGCCAAGCTAGTCTAGGCGAGACCCAGTACTTC. This encodes CASSQASLGETQYF.

V usage is TRBV25-1 and J usage is TRBJ2-4; D may be TRBD1 (6 bases). Germline CDR1 and CDR2: MGHDK and SYGVNS. Trimming took 2 bases from V and 11 from J, leaving 19 bases between them. There are 15 residues in the CDR3. CDR3 DNA sequence: TGTGCCAGCAGTGAAGATTCCGTCAGGACAGCCTTTCAGTACTTC. Protein product: CASSEDSVRTAFQYF.

The chain is built from TRBV9 and TRBJ1-5, with D unclear. The CDR3 spans 15 residues. V lost 0 bases and J 6 bases, leaving 13 bases between the germline ends. Germline loops: CDR1 SGDLS, CDR2 YYNGEE. The chain's CDR3 is CASSVGGNDRQPQHF. DNA of the CDR3: TGTGCCAGCAGCGTAGGAGGGAATGATCGTCAGCCCCAGCATTTT.

The rearrangement links TRBV9 to TRBJ1-1; TRBD1 is a possible D gene (5 bases). Per the germline V gene, CDR1 is SGDLS and CDR2 is YYNGEE. V lost 4 bases and J lost 2, with 12 bases in between. The CDR3 runs 14 residues. CDR3 DNA sequence: TGTGCCAGCAGCTCCCCAGGGCCTAACACTGAAGCTTTCTTT. It yields the protein CASSSPGPNTEAFF.

A single count supports this clone. The gene calls are TRBV28 and TRBJ2-1; D is uncertain. The CDR3 runs 12 residues. V shed 6 bases and J shed 9 bases, with 12 bases lying between them. CDR1 is MDHEN, CDR2 SYDVKM, per germline. The CDR3 sequence is CASRSPVTEQFF. The CDR3 nucleotides read TGTGCCAGCAGATCACCAGTGACTGAGCAGTTCTTC.

This clone was found a few times. One junction end disagrees with the germline gene, perhaps due to a read error. J is TRBJ2-2 and V is TRBV20-1; a weak D match, TRBD2 (6 bases). The CDR3 sequence is 11 residues long. The germline V gene has CDR1 DFQATT and CDR2 SNEGSKA (reference sequence). This CDR3 reads CSARDEGEAVF. The CDR3 coding sequence is TGCAGTGCTAGAGATGAAGGGGAGGCGGTTTTT.

The chain combines TRBV9 with TRBJ2-2; no clear D. CDR3 length: 11 residues. Trimming cost V 0 bases and J 10 bases, with 4 bases left between them. The germline gives CDR1 SGDLS, CDR2 YYNGEE. CDR3 protein: CASSVEEELFF. The DNA of the CDR3 is TGTGCCAGCAGCGTAGAGGAGGAGCTGTTTTTT.

The chain couples TRBV7-8 to TRBJ2-5; 7 nucleotides align to TRBD2. With V trimmed by 1 base and J by 1 base, 9 bases remained unmatched. Germline CDR1 reads SGHVS; CDR2 reads FQNEAQ. The CDR3 length is 17 residues. CDR3 loop: CASSLVVAGAVQETQYF. The CDR3, as DNA: TGTGCCAGCAGCTTAGTGGTGGCGGGAGCCGTCCAAGAGACCCAGTACTTC.

The chain joins TRBV28 to TRBJ1-1, with D maybe TRBD1 (5 bases). Germline CDR1 reads MDHEN; CDR2 reads SYDVKM. Trimming removed 3 bases from V and 6 bases from J, with 11 bases in between. The CDR3 loop spans 13 amino acids. The CDR3 sequence: CASSLGRNAEAFF. CDR3 DNA sequence: TGTGCCAGCAGTTTGGGGCGTAACGCTGAAGCTTTCTTT.

The chain joins TRBV5-4 to TRBJ1-2; TRBD1 might be the D (5 bases). Trimming shortened V by 6 bases and J by 8 bases, and 20 bases separated the two germline ends. Germline assignment: CDR1 SGHNT and CDR2 YYREEE (reference sequence). This CDR3 has 14 amino acids. Here the CDR3 DNA reads TGTGCCAGCATTCTCTGGGCAGGGAGAGGAGGCTACACCTTC. Amino acids: CASILWAGRGGYTF.

V and J are TRBV7-2 and TRBJ2-7; 14 nucleotides agree with TRBD2. Germline V CDR1 and CDR2: SGHTA, FQGNSA. The V gene end was trimmed by 5 bases and the J gene end by 5 bases; junction bases not matched to a gene: 11. This CDR3 comprises 17 residues. The CDR3 DNA sequence: TGTGCCAGCAGCGGACTCGGGACTAGCGGGAGAAATCACGAGCAGTACTTC. Translated, it gives CASSGLGTSGRNHEQYF.

CDR3: CASSWGTPQGKLFF. The CDR3 DNA follows: TGTGCCAGCAGCTGGGGGACCCCTCAAGGGAAACTGTTTTTT. The chain links TRBV5-6 to TRBJ1-4; TRBD1 is a possible D gene (5 bases). This CDR3 has 14 amino acids. The germline gives CDR1 SGHDT, CDR2 YYEEEE. The V end was cut by 3 bases, the J end by 11 bases, with 17 bases between. Together with reference TRBV5-6 and TRBJ1-4, the CDR3 gives the full variable domain: DAGVTQSPTHLIKTRGQQVTLRCSPKSGHDTVSWYQQALGQGPQFIFQYYEEEERQRGNFPDRFSGHQFPNYSSELNVNALLLGDSALYLCASSWGTPQGKLFFGSGTQLSVL.